This TCR beta chain was captured in a study of technical replicates of blood from a few donors (dated by TCRdb to 2015 to 2018). Relative to germline, V is 6 bases shorter and J is 8 bases shorter, with 13 bases between their ends. The CDR3 sequence holds 12 residues, the cysteine and phenylalanine included. Only the CDR3 DNA is retained, 36 bases long and in frame from the first base. The germline V gene (reference sequence) provides CDR1 MNHNY and CDR2 SVGAGI. Receptors were amplified or captured by the immunoSEQ multiplex PCR assay. TCRdb took this table from immuneACCESS and kept in-frame rearrangements with V and J called. Such tables lack part of the clones; where checked against another copy, unresolved V genes explain under half of the gap, and the rest is unexplained. The sample records about 85,000 clones, approximately 94% of which are singletons. The ten largest clonotypes hold about 0.39% of the sample.

This clone was observed a few times. The specificity of this receptor is unknown. No base qualities exist here, and no much larger clone lies one base off it. In this chain, TRBV6-6 is recombined with TRBJ1-1; no D gene call is confident. The receptor comes from a human donor in good health. The sample comprised T cells isolated from PBMCs. The CDR3 region reads CASSYSGSEAFF. The nucleotide sequence is given as TGTGCCAGCAGCTACAGCGGTTCGGAAGCTTTCTTT.